This T cell receptor beta chain is from a study of PD-1 blockade in mismatch repair-deficient tumors. Looking at the study overall: All were previously treated, progressing patients with some twelve mismatch repair-deficient cancer types.

Findings of the study overall: Tumor-resident clones, often absent from pretreatment blood, expanded after pembrolizumab and then contracted.

Using immunoSEQ multiplex PCR, the repertoire was profiled, and TCRdb retains in-frame clones only, with some absent. In the table there are around 52,000 clones, roughly 80% of which are singletons. Every patient had mismatch repair deficiency by PCR or immunohistochemistry. TCRs were sequenced from a few patients responding to pembrolizumab. Regarding this clone: The target antigen is unknown.

There are 14 residues in the CDR3. The germline V gene has CDR1 SGHAT and CDR2 FQNNGV. V was shortened by 4 bases and J by 1 base, with 10 bases between the two germline ends. The sample in question was peripheral blood, obtained approximately 18 weeks after starting pembrolizumab. The receptor comes from an adult with mismatch repair-deficient cancer. J is TRBJ1-1 and V is TRBV11-2; maybe TRBD1 (6 bases). The DNA of the CDR3 is TGTGCCAGCAGCTCAGCACAGGGGAACACTGAAGCTTTCTTT. This gives the protein CASSSAQGNTEAFF.